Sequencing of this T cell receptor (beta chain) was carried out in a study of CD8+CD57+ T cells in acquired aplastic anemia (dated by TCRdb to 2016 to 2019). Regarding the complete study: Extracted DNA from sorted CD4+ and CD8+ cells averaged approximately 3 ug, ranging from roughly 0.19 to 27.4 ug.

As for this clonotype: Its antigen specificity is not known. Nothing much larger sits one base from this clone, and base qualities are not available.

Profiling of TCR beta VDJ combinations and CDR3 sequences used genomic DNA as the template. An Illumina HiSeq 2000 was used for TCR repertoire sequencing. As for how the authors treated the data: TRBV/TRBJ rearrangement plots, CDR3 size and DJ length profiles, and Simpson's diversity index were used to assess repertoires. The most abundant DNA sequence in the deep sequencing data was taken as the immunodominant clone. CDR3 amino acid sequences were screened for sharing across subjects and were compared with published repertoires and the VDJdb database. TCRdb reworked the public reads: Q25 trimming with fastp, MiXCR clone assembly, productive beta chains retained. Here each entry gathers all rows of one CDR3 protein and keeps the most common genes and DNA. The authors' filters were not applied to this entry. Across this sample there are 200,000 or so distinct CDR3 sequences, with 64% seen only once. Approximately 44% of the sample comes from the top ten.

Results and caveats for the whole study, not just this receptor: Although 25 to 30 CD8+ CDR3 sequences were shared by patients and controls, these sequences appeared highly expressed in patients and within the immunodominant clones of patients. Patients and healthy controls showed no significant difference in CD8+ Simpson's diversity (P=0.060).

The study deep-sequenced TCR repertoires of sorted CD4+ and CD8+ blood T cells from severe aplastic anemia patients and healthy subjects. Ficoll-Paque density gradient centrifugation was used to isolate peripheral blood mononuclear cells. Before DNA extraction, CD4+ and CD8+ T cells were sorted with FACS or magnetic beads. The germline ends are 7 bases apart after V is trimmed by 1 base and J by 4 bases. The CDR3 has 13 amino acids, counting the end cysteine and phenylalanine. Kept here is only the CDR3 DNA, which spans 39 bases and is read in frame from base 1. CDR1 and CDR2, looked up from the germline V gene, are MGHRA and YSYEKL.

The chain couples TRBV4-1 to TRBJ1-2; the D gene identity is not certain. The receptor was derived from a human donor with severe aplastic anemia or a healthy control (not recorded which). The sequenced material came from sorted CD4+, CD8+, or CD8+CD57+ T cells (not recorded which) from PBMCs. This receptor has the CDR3 CASSQVGIYGYTF. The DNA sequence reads TGCGCCAGCAGCCAAGTAGGCATCTATGGCTACACCTTC.